This T cell receptor beta chain derives from a study of beta chain features in type 1 diabetes. Study-wide findings and caveats: Shortening that was moderate but significant affected the TCRB CDR3s of Type 1 diabetes patients in all four CD4+ subsets. The analysis here could not establish whether HLA type shapes TCRB rearrangement.

Since all of the isolated RNA was reverse transcribed, expressed TCRB transcripts were what got sequenced. The protocol was immunoSEQ multiplex PCR, while the TCRdb copy is restricted to in-frame clones and leaves out a portion. The top ten hold around 0.5% of the sample, which has about 160,000 clones, 6.5% to 10% seen once. Turning to this clone: Its specificity is unknown.

Blood was drawn once from each donor into heparinised tubes. The draws averaged roughly 120 mL. The CDR3 is 15 residues long. CDR1 and CDR2 (germline): LNHDA, SQIVND (reference sequence). V was clipped by 7 bases and J by 6 bases; unmatched bases: 8. Sequencing was done on a sample of central memory CD4+ T cells from blood. The TCR originated in a woman under 30 with type 1 diabetes. The rearrangement joins TRBV19 to TRBJ2-2, with 10 bases aligning to TRBD2. The CDR3 spells CASTAGTSVAGELFF. The CDR3 region has the DNA TGTGCCAGTACTGCCGGGACTAGCGTGGCCGGGGAGCTGTTTTTT.